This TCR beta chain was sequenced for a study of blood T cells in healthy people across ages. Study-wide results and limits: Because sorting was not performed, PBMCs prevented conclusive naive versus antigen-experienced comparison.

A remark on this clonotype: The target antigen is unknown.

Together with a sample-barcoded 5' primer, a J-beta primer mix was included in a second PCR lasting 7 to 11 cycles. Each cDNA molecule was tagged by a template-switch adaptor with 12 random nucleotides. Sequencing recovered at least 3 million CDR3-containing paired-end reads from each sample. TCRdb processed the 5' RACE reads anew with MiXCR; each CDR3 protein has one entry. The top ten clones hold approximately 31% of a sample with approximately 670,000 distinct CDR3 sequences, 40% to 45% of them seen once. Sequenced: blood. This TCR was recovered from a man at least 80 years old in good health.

CDR3 amino acids: CASSLVTLGNTEAFF. CDR3 bases: TGTGCCAGCAGCTTAGTCACCTTGGGGAACACTGAAGCTTTCTTT. V usage is TRBV7-2 and J usage is TRBJ1-1; D gene uncertain. Deletions cut 1 base from V and 1 base from J, with 10 bases between. This CDR3 comprises 15 residues. Germline V gives CDR1 SGHTA, CDR2 FQGNSA.